Below, 24 T cell receptor beta chains from the same sample are listed, as sequenced in a study of shared clonotypes between healthy human individuals. The assay was immunoSEQ multiplex PCR, and TCRdb's table has in-frame clones only and misses some. The profile covers 300,000 to 400,000 clones, with approximately 74% appearing a single time and about 9.3% taken by the ten largest. Sequences were obtained from memory CD4+ T cells sorted from blood. Subset specified: CD45RA-negative fraction. The receptors here all came from a man aged 30-40 years in good health.

A note on this clone: This same CDR3 is encoded by further DNA sequences in the sample. V gene TRBV11-2 combines with J gene TRBJ1-5; no firm D call. This CDR3 is 15 amino acids long. V was cut by 0 bases and J by 0 bases, with 6 bases left in between. The V gene's germline CDR1 is SGHAT and CDR2 FQNNGV. DNA of the CDR3: TGTGCCAGCAGCTTAGACGGGAATAGCAATCAGCCCCAGCATTTT. Protein sequence: CASSLDGNSNQPQHF.

The chain couples TRBV29-1 to TRBJ2-5; TRBD1 matches 12 bases. This CDR3 is built from 14 residues. Unmatched junction bases numbered 7, after V lost 6 bases and J lost 5 bases. The germline V gene has CDR1 SQVTM and CDR2 ANQGSEA. In nucleotides, the CDR3 is TGCAGCGTGATGGGACAGGGGGCTTTTGAGACCCAGTACTTC. Translating it yields CSVMGQGAFETQYF.

This chain connects TRBV4-2 to TRBJ2-7, with 10 bases identical to TRBD2. The CDR3 runs 14 residues. Trimming removed 1 base from V and 7 bases from J; junction bases left unmatched: 4. Germline V gene sequence: CDR1 LGHNA, CDR2 YNFKEQ. The DNA for the CDR3 is TGTGCCAGCAGCCAAGCTAGCGGGAGTCCAGAGCAGTACTTC. This gives the protein CASSQASGSPEQYF.

The chain is built from TRBV18 and TRBJ2-5; a possible D gene is TRBD2 (6 bases). The CDR3 totals 15 residues. The V and J ends lost 3 bases and 2 bases respectively, with 13 bases between them. Looked up from germline, CDR1 is KGHSH and CDR2 is LQKENI. CDR3 amino acids: CASSPPMSGQETQYF. DNA for the CDR3: TGTGCCAGCTCACCCCCCATGAGCGGGCAAGAGACCCAGTACTTC.

Regarding this clone: This sample includes further DNA sequences coding for the same CDR3. The chain uses TRBV29-1 and TRBJ1-1, with D possibly matching TRBD1 (5 bases). This CDR3 spans 15 amino acids. Germline V gene data show CDR1 as SQVTM and CDR2 as ANQGSEA. Trimming stripped 4 bases from V and 0 bases from J, with 15 bases between. The DNA for the CDR3 is TGCAGCGTTGCGCAGGGTTGGGGTATGAACACTGAAGCTTTCTTT. The encoded protein is CSVAQGWGMNTEAFF. Full variable domain (outside the CDR3, taken from reference TRBV29-1 and TRBJ1-1): SAVISQKPSRDICQRGTSLTIQCQVDSQVTMMFWYRQQPGQSLTLIATANQGSEATYESGFVIDKFPISRPNLTFSTLTVSNMSPEDSSIYLCSVAQGWGMNTEAFFGQGTRLTVV.

V and J are TRBV19 and TRBJ1-5; D may be TRBD1 (5 bases). Trimming took 9 bases from V and 1 from J, leaving 10 bases between them. Germline CDR1 reads LNHDA; CDR2 reads SQIVND (reference sequence). The CDR3 is 13 residues long. The CDR3, as DNA: TGTGCCAGCAGGGCAATGAGCAATCAGCCCCAGCATTTT. Translating it yields CASRAMSNQPQHF.

This chain connects TRBV5-4 to TRBJ2-7; D unresolved. The CDR3 is 15 residues long. V lost 2 bases and J 4 bases, leaving 16 bases between the germline ends. Germline loops: CDR1 SGHNT, CDR2 YYREEE (reference sequence). For the CDR3, the DNA is TGTGCCAGCAGCTTAGGCCCCGCGGATCCGTACGAGCAGTACTTC. It yields the protein CASSLGPADPYEQYF.

The rearrangement joins TRBV30 to TRBJ1-5, with 7 positions matching TRBD1. This CDR3 spans 15 amino acids. Germline values: CDR1 GTSNPN, CDR2 SVGIG (reference sequence). Trimming took 5 bases from V and 3 from J; bases not matched to a gene: 10. CDR3 region: CAWEPGQSYNQPQHF. DNA for the CDR3: TGTGCCTGGGAACCGGGACAGAGCTACAATCAGCCCCAGCATTTT.

The chain carries TRBV5-1 and TRBJ2-6, with a weak D call TRBD2 (5 bases). The germline gives CDR1 SGHRS, CDR2 YFSETQ. V lost 4 bases to trimming and J lost 0 bases, with 11 bases between them. The CDR3 contains 16 residues. This CDR3 reads CASSHRGLSGANVLTF. DNA of the CDR3: TGCGCCAGCAGCCACCGCGGACTCTCTGGGGCCAACGTCCTGACTTTC.

This chain connects TRBV2 to TRBJ2-1; D unclear. The germline V gene encodes CDR1 SNHLY and CDR2 FYNNEI. The length of the CDR3 is 16 residues. The V end was cut by 11 bases, the J end by 0 bases, with 20 bases between. The DNA for the CDR3 is TGTGCCGGAGTTGACGTGGGCCCCCGCTCCTACAATGAGCAGTTCTTC. This translates into CAGVDVGPRSYNEQFF.

This clone has a handful of counts. The CDR3 coding sequence is TGTGCCAGCAGTTCTCCGGGACAGGTGGTCTTTGAGCAGTTCTTC. Encoded protein: CASSSPGQVVFEQFF. The chain uses TRBV28 and TRBJ2-1; TRBD1 matches at 8 bases. CDR3 length: 15 amino acids. V was clipped by 4 bases and J by 9 bases; unmatched bases: 11. Germline CDR1 MDHEN, CDR2 SYDVKM.

Comments on this clone: A much larger clonotype is one base distant, so this may be a read error. V and J are TRBV7-9 and TRBJ2-5; D is ambiguous. Trimming removed 3 bases from V and 5 bases from J, with 4 bases in between. This CDR3 is built from 11 residues. Germline CDR1 and CDR2: SEHNR and FQNEAQ (reference sequence). The CDR3 DNA follows: TGTGCCAGCAGCTTTACGGAGACCCAGTACTTC. As protein: CASSFTETQYF.

V and J are TRBV4-3 and TRBJ1-4; D unclear. CDR1 and CDR2 (germline): LGHNA, YSLEER. Trimming took 6 bases from V and 7 from J, leaving 15 bases between them. This CDR3 is 14 amino acids long. The CDR3 loop reads CASSQRGRGEKLFF. The CDR3 region has the DNA TGCGCCAGCAGTCAAAGAGGGAGAGGTGAAAAACTGTTTTTT.

This chain links TRBV18 with TRBJ2-7, with D tentatively TRBD1 (5 bases). Germline lookup yields CDR1 KGHSH and CDR2 LQKENI. V was pared by 0 bases and J by 6 bases, with 12 bases between. The CDR3 covers 14 residues. The CDR3 coding sequence is TGTGCCAGCTCACCACCCTGGGGCTCGGGCGAGCAGTACTTC. It encodes CASSPPWGSGEQYF.

V is TRBV28 and J is TRBJ1-5; D is perhaps TRBD1 (5 bases). V was clipped by 3 bases and J by 2 bases, with 14 bases between them. CDR3 length: 16 residues. Germline CDR1 is MDHEN and CDR2 is SYDVKM. The CDR3 protein is CASSFAGWSGNQPQHF. The CDR3 DNA reads TGTGCCAGCAGTTTTGCAGGGTGGAGCGGCAATCAGCCCCAGCATTTT.

The chain combines TRBV7-9 with TRBJ2-2; D tentatively reads TRBD1 or TRBD2 (5 bases each). Germline CDR1 is SEHNR and CDR2 is FQNEAQ (reference sequence). The CDR3 totals 16 residues. Between the trimmed V and J ends, which lost 1 base and 4 bases, there was a span of 13 bases. The DNA of the CDR3 is TGTGCCAGCAGCTTAGAGGTTAGGGGACCCACCGGGGAGCTGTTTTTT. Translation: CASSLEVRGPTGELFF.

The chain links TRBV2 to TRBJ1-2; D may be TRBD1 (6 bases). V was pared by 6 bases and J by 1 base, with 9 bases between. CDR1 is SNHLY and CDR2 is FYNNEI in the germline V gene. CDR3 size: 13 residues. Here the CDR3 DNA reads TGTGCCAGCAGACAGGGCTTTAACTATGGCTACACCTTC. It yields the protein CASRQGFNYGYTF.

The chain has TRBV7-2 and TRBJ1-5, with unresolved D. The CDR3 is 13 amino acids. CDR1 and CDR2 (germline): SGHTA, FQGNSA. V lost 1 base and J 6 bases, leaving 7 bases between the germline ends. CDR3 amino acids: CASSLVPAQPQHF. CDR3 bases: TGTGCCAGCAGCTTAGTCCCTGCTCAGCCCCAGCATTTT.

V is TRBV27 and J is TRBJ1-2; D may be TRBD1 (5 bases). From germline, CDR1 is MNHEY and CDR2 SMNVEV (reference sequence). The CDR3 totals 14 residues. Trimming took 1 base from V and 6 from J, leaving 12 bases between them. CDR3 protein: CASSLFAGYHGYTF. For the CDR3, the DNA is TGTGCCAGCAGTTTATTCGCAGGGTACCATGGCTACACCTTC.

CDR3 sequence (DNA): TGTGCCAGCAGCCACGGGACAGACACCGGGGAGCTGTTTTTT. Its protein is CASSHGTDTGELFF. The V gene is TRBV5-4, the J gene TRBJ2-2; 7 nucleotides align to TRBD1. This CDR3 has 14 residues. The junction had 3 bases not matched to a gene; V was cut back by 4 bases and J by 3 bases. The germline gives CDR1 SGHNT, CDR2 YYREEE (reference sequence).

The rearrangement links TRBV6-1 to TRBJ2-2, with TRBD2 matching 8 bases. CDR1 and CDR2 (germline): MNHNS, SASEGT. The CDR3 is made up of 17 amino acids. V was clipped by 1 base and J by 3 bases; unmatched bases: 7. The CDR3 region has the DNA TGTGCCAGCAGTGAAGGGAGTAGCGGGATCTACACCGGGGAGCTGTTTTTT. This translates into CASSEGSSGIYTGELFF.

This chain uses TRBV7-9 with TRBJ2-5, with D tentatively TRBD1 (6 bases). The V gene lost 4 bases and the J gene lost 2 bases, with 11 bases spanning the gap. The CDR3 contains 14 residues. The germline V gene has CDR1 SEHNR and CDR2 FQNEAQ (reference sequence). The CDR3 reads CASSSQQGQETQYF. The CDR3 DNA is TGTGCCAGCAGCTCACAACAGGGTCAAGAGACCCAGTACTTC. Using reference TRBV7-9 and TRBJ2-5 for the parts outside the CDR3, the full variable domain is DTGVSQNPRHKITKRGQNVTFRCDPISEHNRLYWYRQTLGQGPEFLTYFQNEAQLEKSRLLSDRFSAERPKGSFSTLEIQRTEQGDSAMYLCASSSQQGQETQYFGPGTRLLVL.

The chain has TRBV14 and TRBJ2-7, with no clear D. The germline V gene encodes CDR1 SGHDN and CDR2 FVKESK. The CDR3 has 14 amino acids. Trimming took 4 bases from V and 3 from J, leaving 13 bases between them. CDR3 sequence: CASSLLGSSYEQYF. The DNA for the CDR3 is TGTGCCAGCAGCCTCCTGGGCTCTAGCTACGAGCAGTACTTC.

This clone was picked up a small number of times. The gene calls are TRBV7-6 and TRBJ2-3; TRBD2 might be the D (6 bases). Trimming took 4 bases from V and 0 from J, leaving 14 bases between them. The CDR3 spans 16 residues. From germline, CDR1 is SGHVS and CDR2 FNYEAQ. The chain's CDR3 is CASSSIAETSTDTQYF. DNA of the CDR3: TGTGCCAGCAGCTCCATAGCGGAAACTAGCACAGATACGCAGTATTTT.